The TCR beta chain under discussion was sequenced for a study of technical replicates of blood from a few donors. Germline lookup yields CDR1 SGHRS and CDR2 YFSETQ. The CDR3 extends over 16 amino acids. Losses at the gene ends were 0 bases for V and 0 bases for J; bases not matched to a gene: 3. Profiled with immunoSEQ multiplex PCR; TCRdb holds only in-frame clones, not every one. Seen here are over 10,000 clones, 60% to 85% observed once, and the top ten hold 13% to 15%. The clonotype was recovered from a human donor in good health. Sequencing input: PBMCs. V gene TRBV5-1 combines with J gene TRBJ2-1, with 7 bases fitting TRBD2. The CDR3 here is CASSLAGTTSYNEQFF. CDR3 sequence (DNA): TGCGCCAGCAGCTTGGCCGGGACTACCTCCTACAATGAGCAGTTCTTC.